The 28 T cell receptor beta chains below were found in one sample sequenced in a study of blood T cells in healthy people across ages. Using a J-beta primer mix together with a sample-barcoded 5' primer, a second PCR was run for roughly 6 to 12 cycles. TCRdb itself ran the 5' RACE reads through MiXCR, one entry per CDR3 protein. Of around 800,000 distinct CDR3 sequences listed, about half are singletons. Source material: blood. The receptors derive from a man at least 80 years old in good health.

The chain links TRBV27 to TRBJ2-1, with 11 bases aligning to TRBD2. This CDR3 contains 14 residues. CDR1 MNHEY and CDR2 SMNVEV come from the germline V gene (reference sequence). V was pared by 1 base and J by 12 bases, with 5 bases of the junction left unmatched. As DNA, the CDR3 is TGTGCCAGCAGTTTATGGGTTAGCGGGAGGGCGCAGTTCTTC. Translation: CASSLWVSGRAQFF.

This rearrangement joins TRBV29-1 to TRBJ2-6, with 7 nucleotides matching TRBD2. The CDR3 totals 14 residues. Germline-derived CDR1 and CDR2 are SQVTM and ANQGSEA. Losses at the gene ends were 5 bases for V and 0 bases for J; bases not matched to a gene: 1. CDR3 nucleotides: TGCAGCGTTTGGGGGGGCTCTGGGGCCAACGTCCTGACTTTC. Residues: CSVWGGSGANVLTF.

This clonotype turned up a few times. The chain links TRBV24-1 to TRBJ2-3; D not certain. This CDR3 has 13 residues. V was trimmed by 9 bases and J by 0 bases, leaving 9 bases between them. Germline-derived CDR1 and CDR2 are KGHDR and SFDVKD. This chain's CDR3 is CATGRQSTDTQYF. CDR3 DNA: TGTGCCACCGGACGGCAAAGCACAGATACGCAGTATTTT.

The chain combines TRBV20-1 with TRBJ2-1; D call uncertain. The V and J ends lost 5 bases and 9 bases respectively, with 11 bases between them. CDR1 and CDR2 from the germline V gene are DFQATT and SNEGSKA (reference sequence). This CDR3 contains 11 residues. DNA for the CDR3: TGCAGTGCTGACTTGGTACTTGAGCAGTTCTTC. It specifies CSADLVLEQFF.

The chain links TRBV3-1 to TRBJ2-7; no firm D call. V was trimmed by 1 base and J by 0 bases, leaving 10 bases between them. CDR3 size: 15 residues. Germline loops: CDR1 LGHDT, CDR2 YNNKEL (reference sequence). In DNA, the CDR3 is TGTGCCAGCAGCCAAGGATCCACAGCCTCCTACGAGCAGTACTTC. Its protein product is CASSQGSTASYEQYF.

The J gene is TRBJ2-3, the V gene TRBV27, with D possibly TRBD2 on 5 matching bases. The length of the CDR3 is 15 residues. CDR1 is MNHEY and CDR2 is SMNVEV in the germline V gene (reference sequence). V was trimmed by 7 bases and J by 2 bases, leaving 16 bases between them. For the CDR3, the DNA is TGTGCCAGCACTTCCCGGCGGGCAAACACAGATACGCAGTATTTT. Protein: CASTSRRANTDTQYF.

The V gene is TRBV19, the J gene TRBJ1-4; possibly TRBD1 for D (5 bases). Germline assignment: CDR1 LNHDA and CDR2 SQIVND (reference sequence). With 9 bases removed from V and 5 bases from J, the gap between germline ends came to 16 bases. CDR3 length equals 14 residues. The CDR3, as DNA: TGTGCCAGCGCACAGGCCAGGCTCAATGAAAAACTGTTTTTT. It encodes CASAQARLNEKLFF. The whole variable domain, filled in from reference TRBV19 and TRBJ1-4, reads DGGITQSPKYLFRKEGQNVTLSCEQNLNHDAMYWYRQDPGQGLRLIYYSQIVNDFQKGDIAEGYSVSREKKESFPLTVTSAQKNPTAFYLCASAQARLNEKLFFGSGTQLSVL.

As regards this clonotype: The junction does not match germline at one end; this may be a read error. The V gene is TRBV5-1, the J gene TRBJ2-5; D is ambiguous. The length of the CDR3 is 12 residues. Germline values: CDR1 SGHRS, CDR2 YFSETQ. In DNA, the CDR3 is TGCGCCGGCAGCTTGGCCGACGGGACCCAGTACTTC. It is translated as CAGSLADGTQYF.

About this clonotype: The junction departs from the called germline gene at one end, perhaps through a read error. This rearrangement joins TRBV12-3 or TRBV12-4 to TRBJ2-5; D may match TRBD1 or TRBD2 (5 bases each). CDR3 length: 11 amino acids. The CDR3 loop reads CASSFLGTRYF. The DNA of the CDR3 is TGTGCCAGCAGTTTTTTAGGGACCCGGTACTTC.

The chain employs TRBV9 and TRBJ2-7; 12 nucleotides align to TRBD2. With the DNA end fitting TRBJ2-5 better, the J assignment may be wrong. In germline, CDR1 is SGDLS, CDR2 YYNGEE. This CDR3 is built from 17 residues. The CDR3 nucleotides are TGTGCCAGCAGCGTAGGGACTAGCGGGAATTCCGGGGAGACCCAGTACTTC. It encodes CASSVGTSGNSGETQYF.

The rearrangement uses TRBV29-1 and TRBJ1-1; no clear D gene. The germline V gene has CDR1 SQVTM and CDR2 ANQGSEA. V gave up 8 bases and J gave up 5 bases, with 12 bases separating them. The CDR3 runs 11 residues. DNA of the CDR3: TGCAGCACGGGGATCGGGACTGAAGCTTTCTTT. It codes for CSTGIGTEAFF.

This clonotype was seen only a few times. This chain connects TRBV24-1 to TRBJ2-5; possibly TRBD2 for D (5 bases). V was cut by 4 bases and J by 1 base, with 15 bases left in between. This CDR3 has 16 residues. Germline V gives CDR1 KGHDR, CDR2 SFDVKD. CDR3 sequence reads: CATSDPTSGSQETQYF. The CDR3 DNA follows: TGTGCCACCAGTGACCCCACCAGCGGTTCCCAAGAGACCCAGTACTTC.

This clonotype was picked up many times. This chain links TRBV12-3 or TRBV12-4 with TRBJ2-7; D is unresolved. There are 15 residues in the CDR3. V was trimmed by 4 bases and J by 6 bases, leaving 19 bases between them. CDR3 residues: CASSSPWGYPVEQYF. The CDR3 DNA sequence: TGTGCCAGCAGTTCACCCTGGGGTTATCCCGTCGAGCAGTACTTC.

The V and J genes are TRBV7-9 and TRBJ1-2; D is unresolved. Germline values: CDR1 SEHNR, CDR2 FQNEAQ (reference sequence). V gave up 5 bases and J gave up 4 bases, with 2 bases separating them. The CDR3 has 10 amino acids. CDR3 DNA: TGTGCCAGCAGCACCTATGGCTACACCTTC. As protein: CASSTYGYTF.

The genes are TRBV7-2 and TRBJ2-5; 9 bases are a match to TRBD2. The CDR3 has 15 residues. Germline V gives CDR1 SGHTA, CDR2 FQGNSA. V trimming: 10 bases; J trimming: 5 bases; junction bases outside the gene matches: 14. This CDR3 reads CATRWSGRREETQYF. CDR3 coding DNA: TGTGCCACTAGGTGGAGCGGGAGGCGAGAGGAGACCCAGTACTTC.

This clonotype was counted a few times. The chain joins TRBV24-1 to TRBJ2-1; D gene unclear. Germline CDR1 KGHDR, CDR2 SFDVKD. The ends were cut back, 4 bases at V and 7 bases at J, with 19 bases in the middle. The CDR3 spans 16 residues. The CDR3 loop reads CATSDPPGPTQNEQFF. The CDR3 coding sequence is TGTGCCACCAGTGACCCCCCGGGCCCCACCCAGAATGAGCAGTTCTTC.

With regard to this clonotype: Relative to the germline gene, one junction end is altered; a read error may explain this. J is TRBJ1-6 and V is TRBV10-3; no firm D call. CDR1 and CDR2 (germline): ENHRY, SYGVKD. This CDR3 region has 14 residues. CDR3 sequence reads: CAISEFAENSPPHF. In nucleotides, the CDR3 is TGTGCCATCAGTGAGTTTGCAGAGAATTCACCCCCCCACTTT.

The rearrangement links TRBV14 to TRBJ1-1, with D unclear. The V end was cut by 2 bases, the J end by 9 bases, with 10 bases between. CDR1 and CDR2 (germline): SGHDN, FVKESK. The CDR3 has 12 amino acids. The CDR3 reads CASSQNTKQAFF. The CDR3 DNA sequence: TGTGCCAGCAGCCAAAATACCAAGCAAGCTTTCTTT.

This chain connects TRBV27 to TRBJ2-3; possibly TRBD1 for D (6 bases). V was trimmed by 5 bases and J by 6 bases, leaving 18 bases between them. The CDR3 covers 15 residues. Germline CDR1 MNHEY, CDR2 SMNVEV (reference sequence). The CDR3 sequence is CASSPNTGIWDTQYF. The CDR3 bases are TGTGCCAGCAGTCCCAATACAGGGATTTGGGATACGCAGTATTTT.

This clonotype was detected once. The chain is built from TRBV4-1 and TRBJ2-7; 12 positions match TRBD2. Germline V gene lookup returns CDR1 MGHRA and CDR2 YSYEKL. J lost 5 bases, V lost 1 base, and 0 bases had no gene match. There are 14 residues in the CDR3. CDR3 sequence: CASSQGLAGDEQYF. The CDR3, as DNA: TGCGCCAGCAGCCAAGGACTAGCGGGGGACGAGCAGTACTTC.

As concerns this clonotype: This clone may be a read error of a much larger clone one base away. V gene TRBV6-2 or TRBV6-3 combines with J gene TRBJ2-7; 11 bases agree with TRBD2. With 5 bases clipped from V and 6 bases from J, the junction kept 12 bases outside the gene matches. The CDR3 runs 16 residues. The germline gives CDR1 MNHEY, CDR2 SVGEGT. The CDR3 reads CASSNELAGGPGEQYF. The CDR3 DNA sequence: TGTGCCAGCAGTAACGAGTTAGCGGGAGGGCCGGGCGAGCAGTACTTC.

The V call is TRBV5-5, the J call TRBJ2-1; D call uncertain. This CDR3 is 15 amino acids long. The germline CDR1 and CDR2 sequences are SGHKS and YYEKEE (reference sequence). With 0 bases removed from V and 4 bases from J, the gap between germline ends came to 11 bases. The CDR3 protein is CASSLVALSYNEQFF. The CDR3 DNA is TGTGCCAGCAGCTTGGTCGCCCTATCGTACAATGAGCAGTTCTTC.

The J gene is TRBJ1-1, the V gene TRBV2, with a possible D match to TRBD1 (5 bases). The germline V gene has CDR1 SNHLY and CDR2 FYNNEI. Trimming removed 8 bases at V and 7 bases at J, with 17 bases between. The CDR3 loop spans 13 amino acids. The CDR3 region is CASLELGPSEAFF. In DNA, the CDR3 is TGTGCCAGCCTAGAACTGGGGCCTAGTGAAGCTTTCTTT.

This clonotype came up a few times. The chain carries TRBV5-5 and TRBJ2-1; D is perhaps TRBD2 (7 bases). Trimming removed 5 bases from V and 0 bases from J, with 21 bases in between. This CDR3 contains 18 residues. The germline V gene has CDR1 SGHKS and CDR2 YYEKEE (reference sequence). This chain's CDR3 is CASRFKGGGRNSYNEQFF. CDR3 DNA: TGTGCCAGCAGATTTAAAGGGGGAGGGAGAAACTCCTACAATGAGCAGTTCTTC.

This clonotype was seen many times. The CDR3 nucleotides are TGTGCCAGCAGCTTATCGTCTGGGGGGTTTCCCAATGGCTACACCTTC. Protein: CASSLSSGGFPNGYTF. The rearrangement uses TRBV7-9 and TRBJ1-2; D perhaps matches TRBD1 (5 bases). The germline V gene encodes CDR1 SEHNR and CDR2 FQNEAQ (reference sequence). This CDR3 contains 16 residues. V was trimmed by 2 bases and J by 6 bases, leaving 19 bases between them.

CDR3 nucleotide sequence: TGTGCCAGCAGCCCGGACAGGGGGCAGTATTCAGATACGCAGTATTTT. Residues: CASSPDRGQYSDTQYF. V usage is TRBV7-9 and J usage is TRBJ2-3; the match to TRBD1 covers 11 bases. V dropped 5 bases and J dropped 4; count of bases not matched to a gene: 8. The CDR3 sequence is 16 residues long. Germline loops: CDR1 SEHNR, CDR2 FQNEAQ (reference sequence).

The chain couples TRBV7-2 to TRBJ2-3; 12 bases map to TRBD2. Germline V lookup: CDR1 SGHTA, CDR2 FQGNSA. The V gene end was trimmed by 4 bases and the J gene end by 4 bases; junction bases not matched to a gene: 9. The CDR3 contains 17 residues. The CDR3 loop reads CASSSQTSGSVPDTQYF. CDR3 coding DNA: TGTGCCAGCAGCTCACAGACTAGCGGGAGTGTCCCAGATACGCAGTATTTT.

This clonotype was detected only a few times. V and J are TRBV6-6 and TRBJ1-2; possibly TRBD1 for D (6 bases). The CDR3 has 16 residues. CDR1 MNHNY and CDR2 SVGAGI come from the germline V gene (reference sequence). Trimming stripped 6 bases from V and 0 bases from J, with 17 bases between. CDR3 bases: TGTGCCAGCAGCCAAGCCGGGACACCACCTAACTATGGCTACACCTTC. This gives the protein CASSQAGTPPNYGYTF.